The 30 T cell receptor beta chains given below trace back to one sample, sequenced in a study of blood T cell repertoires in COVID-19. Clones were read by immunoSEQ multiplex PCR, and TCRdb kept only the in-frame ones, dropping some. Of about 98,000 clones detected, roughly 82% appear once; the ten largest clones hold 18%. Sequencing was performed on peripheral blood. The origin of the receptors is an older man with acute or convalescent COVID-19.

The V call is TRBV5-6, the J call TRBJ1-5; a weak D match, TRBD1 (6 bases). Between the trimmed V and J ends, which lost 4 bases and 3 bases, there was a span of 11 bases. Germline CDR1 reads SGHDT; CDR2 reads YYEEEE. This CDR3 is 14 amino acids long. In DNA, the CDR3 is TGTGCCAGCAGCCTACAGGGATTCAATCAGCCCCAGCATTTT. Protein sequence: CASSLQGFNQPQHF.

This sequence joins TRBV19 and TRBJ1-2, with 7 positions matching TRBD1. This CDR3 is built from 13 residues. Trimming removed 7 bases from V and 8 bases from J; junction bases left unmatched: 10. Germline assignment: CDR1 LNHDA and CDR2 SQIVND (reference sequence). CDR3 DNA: TGTGCCAGTAAACAGGGGTCCTACGGGGGCTACACCTTC. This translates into CASKQGSYGGYTF.

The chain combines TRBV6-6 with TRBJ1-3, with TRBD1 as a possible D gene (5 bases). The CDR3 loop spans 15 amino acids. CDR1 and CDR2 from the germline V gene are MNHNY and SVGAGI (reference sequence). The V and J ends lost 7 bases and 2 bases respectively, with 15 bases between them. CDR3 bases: TGTGCCAGCACCAACTCCCAGGGAACTGGAAACACCATATATTTT. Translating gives CASTNSQGTGNTIYF.

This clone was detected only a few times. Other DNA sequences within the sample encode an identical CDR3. CDR3 region: CASSRQGAYEQYF. DNA for the CDR3: TGTGCCAGCAGCAGACAGGGGGCCTACGAGCAGTACTTC. This chain connects TRBV5-5 to TRBJ2-7; 9 nucleotides align to TRBD1. The CDR3 has 13 residues. V lost 4 bases, J lost 2 bases, and 1 base stayed unmatched. Germline CDR1 is SGHKS and CDR2 is YYEKEE (reference sequence).

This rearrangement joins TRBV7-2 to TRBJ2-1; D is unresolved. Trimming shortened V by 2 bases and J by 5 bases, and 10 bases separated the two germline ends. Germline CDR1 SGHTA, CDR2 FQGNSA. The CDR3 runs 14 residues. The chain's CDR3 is CASSLNAANNEQFF. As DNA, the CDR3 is TGTGCCAGCAGCTTAAATGCGGCGAACAATGAGCAGTTCTTC. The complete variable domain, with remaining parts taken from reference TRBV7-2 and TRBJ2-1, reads GAGVSQSPSNKVTEKGKDVELRCDPISGHTALYWYRQSLGQGLEFLIYFQGNSAPDKSGLPSDRFSAERTGGSVSTLTIQRTQQEDSAVYLCASSLNAANNEQFFGPGTRLTVL.

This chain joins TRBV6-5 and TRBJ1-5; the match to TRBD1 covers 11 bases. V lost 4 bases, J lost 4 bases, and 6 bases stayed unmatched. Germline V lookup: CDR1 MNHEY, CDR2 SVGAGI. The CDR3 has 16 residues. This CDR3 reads CASSSAGTGGNQPQHF. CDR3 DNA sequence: TGTGCCAGCAGTTCCGCCGGGACAGGGGGGAATCAGCCCCAGCATTTT.

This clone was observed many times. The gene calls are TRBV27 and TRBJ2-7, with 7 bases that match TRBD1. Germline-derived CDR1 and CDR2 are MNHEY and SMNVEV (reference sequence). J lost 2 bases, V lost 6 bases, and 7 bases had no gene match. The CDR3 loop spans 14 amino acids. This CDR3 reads CASSLGGPTYEQYF. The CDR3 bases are TGTGCCAGCAGCTTAGGGGGCCCCACCTACGAGCAGTACTTC.

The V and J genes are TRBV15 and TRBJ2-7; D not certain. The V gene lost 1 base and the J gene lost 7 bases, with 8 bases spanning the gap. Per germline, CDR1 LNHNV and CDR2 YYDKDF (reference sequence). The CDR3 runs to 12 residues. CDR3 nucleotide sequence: TGTGCCACCAGCAGAGTAATAGAAGAGCAGTACTTC. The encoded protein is CATSRVIEEQYF.

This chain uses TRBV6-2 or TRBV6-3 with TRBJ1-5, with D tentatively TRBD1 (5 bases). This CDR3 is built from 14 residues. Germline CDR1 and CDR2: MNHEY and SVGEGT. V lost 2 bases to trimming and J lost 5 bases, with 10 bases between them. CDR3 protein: CASSYDRGYQPQHF. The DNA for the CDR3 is TGTGCCAGCAGTTACGACAGAGGTTATCAGCCCCAGCATTTT.

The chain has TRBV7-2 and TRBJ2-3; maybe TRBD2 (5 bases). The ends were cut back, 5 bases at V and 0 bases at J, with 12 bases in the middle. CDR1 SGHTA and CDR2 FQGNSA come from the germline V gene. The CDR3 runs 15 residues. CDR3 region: CASSRTRTSTDTQYF. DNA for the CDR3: TGTGCCAGCAGCCGTACTAGAACTAGCACAGATACGCAGTATTTT.

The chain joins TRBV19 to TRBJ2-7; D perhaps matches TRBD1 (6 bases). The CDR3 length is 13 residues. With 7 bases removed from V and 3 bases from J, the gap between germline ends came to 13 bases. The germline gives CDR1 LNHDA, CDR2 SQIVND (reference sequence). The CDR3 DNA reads TGTGCCAGTACAGGGCAGGGGATCTACGAGCAGTACTTC. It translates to CASTGQGIYEQYF.

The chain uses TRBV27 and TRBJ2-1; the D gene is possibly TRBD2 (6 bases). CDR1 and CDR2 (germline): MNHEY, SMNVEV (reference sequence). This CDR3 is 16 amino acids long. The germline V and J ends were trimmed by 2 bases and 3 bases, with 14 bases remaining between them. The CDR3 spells CASSLKVLGGYNEQFF. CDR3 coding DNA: TGTGCCAGCAGTTTAAAAGTGTTGGGGGGCTACAATGAGCAGTTCTTC.

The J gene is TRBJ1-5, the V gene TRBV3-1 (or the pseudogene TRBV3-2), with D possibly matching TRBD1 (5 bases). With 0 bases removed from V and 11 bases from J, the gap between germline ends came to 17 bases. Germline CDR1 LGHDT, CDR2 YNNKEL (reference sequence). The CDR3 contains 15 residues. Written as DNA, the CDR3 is TGTGCCAGCAGCCAAGAAAGTCAGGGAGGCAGGGCCCAGCATTTT. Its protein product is CASSQESQGGRAQHF.

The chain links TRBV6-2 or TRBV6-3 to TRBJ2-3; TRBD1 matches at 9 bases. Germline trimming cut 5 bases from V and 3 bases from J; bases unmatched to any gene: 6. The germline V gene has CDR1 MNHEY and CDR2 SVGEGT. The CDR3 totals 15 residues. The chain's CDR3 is CASSLDRGRTDTQYF. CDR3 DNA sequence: TGTGCCAGCAGTCTAGACAGGGGGAGAACAGATACGCAGTATTTT.

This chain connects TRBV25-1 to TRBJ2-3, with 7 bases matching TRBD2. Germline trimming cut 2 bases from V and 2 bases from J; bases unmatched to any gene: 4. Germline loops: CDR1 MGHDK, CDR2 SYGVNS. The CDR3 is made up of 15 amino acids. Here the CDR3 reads CASSEMAGATDTQYF. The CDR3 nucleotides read TGTGCCAGCAGTGAAATGGCGGGAGCCACAGATACGCAGTATTTT. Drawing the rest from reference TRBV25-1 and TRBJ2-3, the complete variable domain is EADIYQTPRYLVIGTGKKITLECSQTMGHDKMYWYQQDPGMELHLIHYSYGVNSTEKGDLSSESTVSRIRTEHFPLTLESARPSHTSQYLCASSEMAGATDTQYFGPGTRLTVL.

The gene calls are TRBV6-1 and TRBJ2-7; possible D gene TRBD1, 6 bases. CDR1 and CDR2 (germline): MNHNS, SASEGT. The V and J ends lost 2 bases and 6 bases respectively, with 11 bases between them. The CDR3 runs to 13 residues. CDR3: CASSEHRAPEQYF. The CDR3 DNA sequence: TGTGCCAGCAGTGAACACAGGGCACCCGAGCAGTACTTC.

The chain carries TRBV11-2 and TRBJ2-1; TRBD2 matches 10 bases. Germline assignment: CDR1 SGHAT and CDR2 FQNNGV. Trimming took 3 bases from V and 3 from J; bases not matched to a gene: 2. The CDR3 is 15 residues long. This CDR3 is CASSFLAGDYNEQFF. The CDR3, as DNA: TGTGCCAGCAGCTTCCTAGCGGGAGACTACAATGAGCAGTTCTTC.

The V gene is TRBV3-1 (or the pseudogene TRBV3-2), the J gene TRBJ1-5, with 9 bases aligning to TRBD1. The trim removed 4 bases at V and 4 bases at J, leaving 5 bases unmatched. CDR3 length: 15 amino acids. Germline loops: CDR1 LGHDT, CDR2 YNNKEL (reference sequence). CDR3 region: CASSPPGQGNQPQHF. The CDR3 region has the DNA TGTGCCAGCAGCCCTCCGGGACAGGGTAATCAGCCCCAGCATTTT.

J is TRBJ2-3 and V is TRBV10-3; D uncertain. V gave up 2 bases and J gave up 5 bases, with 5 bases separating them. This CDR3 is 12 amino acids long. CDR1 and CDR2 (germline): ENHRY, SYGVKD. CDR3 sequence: CAISERGDTQYF. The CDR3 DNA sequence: TGTGCCATCAGTGAGCGCGGAGATACGCAGTATTTT.

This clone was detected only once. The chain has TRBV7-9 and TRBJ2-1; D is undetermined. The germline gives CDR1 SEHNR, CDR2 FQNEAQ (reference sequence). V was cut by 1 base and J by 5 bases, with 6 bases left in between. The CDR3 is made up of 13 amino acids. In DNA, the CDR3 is TGTGCCAGCAGCTTAGGAGTCGACAATGAGCAGTTCTTC. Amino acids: CASSLGVDNEQFF.

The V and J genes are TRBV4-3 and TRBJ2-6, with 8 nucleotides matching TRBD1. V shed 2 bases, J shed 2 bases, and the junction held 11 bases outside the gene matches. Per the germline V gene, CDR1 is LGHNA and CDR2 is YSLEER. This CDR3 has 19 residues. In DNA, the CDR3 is TGCGCCAGCAGCCAACTTTCAGACAGGGGAGTTGCTGGGGCCAACGTCCTGACTTTC. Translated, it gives CASSQLSDRGVAGANVLTF.

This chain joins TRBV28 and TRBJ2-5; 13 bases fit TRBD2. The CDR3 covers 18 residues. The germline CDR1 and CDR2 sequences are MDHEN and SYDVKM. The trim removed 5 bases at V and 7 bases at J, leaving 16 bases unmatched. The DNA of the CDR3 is TGTGCCAGCAGTACCGGACTAGCGGGAGCGATTAGTCTTGGGACCCAGTACTTC. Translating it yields CASSTGLAGAISLGTQYF.

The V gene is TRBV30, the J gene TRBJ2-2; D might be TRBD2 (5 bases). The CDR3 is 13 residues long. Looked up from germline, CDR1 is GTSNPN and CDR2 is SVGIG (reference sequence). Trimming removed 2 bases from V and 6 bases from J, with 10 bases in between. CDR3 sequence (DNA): TGTGCCTGGAGTTTGGCGAGGGCCGGGGAGCTGTTTTTT. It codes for CAWSLARAGELFF.

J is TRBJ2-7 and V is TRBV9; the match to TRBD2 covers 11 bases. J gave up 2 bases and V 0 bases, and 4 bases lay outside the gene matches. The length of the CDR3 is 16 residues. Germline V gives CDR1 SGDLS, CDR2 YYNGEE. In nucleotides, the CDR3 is TGTGCCAGCAGCGTAGGATCTAGCGGGGGGACCTACGAGCAGTACTTC. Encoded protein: CASSVGSSGGTYEQYF.

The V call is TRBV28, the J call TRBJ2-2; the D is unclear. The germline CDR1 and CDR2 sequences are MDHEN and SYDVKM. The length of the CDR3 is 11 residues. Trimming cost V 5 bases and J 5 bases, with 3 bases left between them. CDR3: CASSTTGELFF. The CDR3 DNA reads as TGTGCCAGCAGTACAACCGGGGAGCTGTTTTTT. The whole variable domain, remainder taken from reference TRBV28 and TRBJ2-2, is DVKVTQSSRYLVKRTGEKVFLECVQDMDHENMFWYRQDPGLGLRLIYFSYDVKMKEKGDIPEGYSVSREKKERFSLILESASTNQTSMYLCASSTTGELFFGEGSRLTVL.

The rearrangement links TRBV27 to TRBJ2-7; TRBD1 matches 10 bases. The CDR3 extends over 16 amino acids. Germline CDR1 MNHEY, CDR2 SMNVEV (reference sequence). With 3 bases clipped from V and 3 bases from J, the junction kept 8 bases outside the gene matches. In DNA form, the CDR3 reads TGTGCCAGCAGTTTTTCCCGGGACAGGGGAGTCTACGAGCAGTACTTC. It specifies CASSFSRDRGVYEQYF.

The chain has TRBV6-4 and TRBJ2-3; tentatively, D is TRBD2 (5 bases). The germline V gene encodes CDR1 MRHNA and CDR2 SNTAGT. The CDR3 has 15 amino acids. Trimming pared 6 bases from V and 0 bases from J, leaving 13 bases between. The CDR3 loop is CASRETLASTDTQYF. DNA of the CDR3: TGTGCCAGCAGGGAGACCCTAGCTAGCACAGATACGCAGTATTTT.

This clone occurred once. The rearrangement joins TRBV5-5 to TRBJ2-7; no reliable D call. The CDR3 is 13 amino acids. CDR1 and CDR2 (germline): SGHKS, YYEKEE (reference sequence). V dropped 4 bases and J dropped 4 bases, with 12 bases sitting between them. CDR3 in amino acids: CASSVQTGYEQYF. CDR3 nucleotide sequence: TGTGCCAGCAGCGTCCAGACGGGTTACGAGCAGTACTTC.

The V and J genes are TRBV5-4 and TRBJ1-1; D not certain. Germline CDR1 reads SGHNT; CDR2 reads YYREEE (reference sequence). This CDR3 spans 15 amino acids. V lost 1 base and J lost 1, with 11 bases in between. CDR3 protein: CASSLPGRENTEAFF. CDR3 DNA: TGTGCCAGCAGCTTGCCCGGGAGGGAGAACACTGAAGCTTTCTTT.

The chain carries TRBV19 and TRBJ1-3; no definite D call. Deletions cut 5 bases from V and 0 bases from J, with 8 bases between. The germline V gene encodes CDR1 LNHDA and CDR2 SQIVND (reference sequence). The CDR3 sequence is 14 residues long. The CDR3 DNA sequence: TGTGCCAGTAGTCCGGGTATCTCTGGAAACACCATATATTTT. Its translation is CASSPGISGNTIYF.